The 29 T cell receptor beta chains below come from one sample, sequenced in a study of T cells in narcolepsy. The assay was immunoSEQ multiplex PCR, and TCRdb's table has in-frame clones only and misses some. This table holds around 18,000 clones, more than 75% found once. The sample comprised memory (CD45RA-) CD4+ T cells from blood. The receptors originated from a human donor in good health.

A note on this clone: Compared with germline, one end of the junction differs, possibly owing to a read error. The rearrangement links TRBV7-7 to TRBJ1-2; D is perhaps TRBD1 (6 bases). CDR3 length: 15 residues. Germline CDR1 is SSHAT and CDR2 is FNYEAQ (reference sequence). The CDR3 DNA reads TGTGCTAGCAGCCTAGTCACAGGGAGGACCTATGGCTACACCTTC. Translation: CASSLVTGRTYGYTF.

This clone appeared a single time. V is TRBV6-5 and J is TRBJ2-7; possible D gene TRBD1, 5 bases. The CDR3 consists of 12 residues. Trimming took off 6 bases at V and 7 bases at J, with 13 bases between the two ends. Germline assignment: CDR1 MNHEY and CDR2 SVGAGI. The CDR3 DNA is TGTGCCAGCAGGCCCAGGGTAGGGGAGCAGTACTTC. It specifies CASRPRVGEQYF.

The J gene is TRBJ2-7, the V gene TRBV6-1, with TRBD2 matching 10 bases. With 0 bases clipped from V and 3 bases from J, the junction kept 5 bases outside the gene matches. The CDR3 extends over 16 amino acids. The germline gives CDR1 MNHNS, CDR2 SASEGT. CDR3 sequence (DNA): TGTGCCAGCAGTGAAGCTTCAGCGGGGGGGCTCTACGAGCAGTACTTC. Protein product: CASSEASAGGLYEQYF.

The V and J genes are TRBV7-2 and TRBJ2-5; TRBD2 matches 10 bases. The CDR3 has 16 amino acids. Looked up from germline, CDR1 is SGHTA and CDR2 is FQGNSA. With V trimmed by 0 bases and J by 7 bases, 8 bases remained unmatched. CDR3: CASSLAGAGGRGTQYF. The CDR3 region has the DNA TGTGCCAGCAGCTTAGCGGGAGCGGGGGGGCGGGGGACCCAGTACTTC. Filled out from reference TRBV7-2 and TRBJ2-5, the complete variable domain reads GAGVSQSPSNKVTEKGKDVELRCDPISGHTALYWYRQSLGQGLEFLIYFQGNSAPDKSGLPSDRFSAERTGGSVSTLTIQRTQQEDSAVYLCASSLAGAGGRGTQYFGPGTRLLVL.

The CDR3 nucleotides are TGTGCCAGCAGCGAAGGACTAGCGAACATTCAGTACTTC. As protein: CASSEGLANIQYF. This chain links TRBV11-2 with TRBJ2-4; 9 nucleotides align to TRBD2. Trimming at V came to 5 bases and at J to 7 bases, leaving 3 bases not matched to a gene. Germline CDR1 and CDR2: SGHAT and FQNNGV. The CDR3 runs 13 residues.

The V and J genes are TRBV6-1 and TRBJ1-1; D remains ambiguous. There are 13 residues in the CDR3. With 5 bases removed from V and 0 bases from J, the gap between germline ends came to 7 bases. CDR1 is MNHNS and CDR2 is SASEGT in the germline V gene. CDR3 bases: TGTGCCAGCAGTCAGGATATGAACACTGAAGCTTTCTTT. This codes for CASSQDMNTEAFF.

The chain links TRBV6-1 to TRBJ2-3, with 8 positions matching TRBD2. The CDR3 runs 13 residues. The V and J ends lost 7 bases and 1 base, in that order; junction bases with no gene match: 1. CDR1 is MNHNS, CDR2 SASEGT, per germline. The CDR3 is CASNGGGTDTQYF. The CDR3 nucleotides read TGTGCCAGCAACGGGGGGGGCACAGATACGCAGTATTTT.

This chain connects TRBV5-1 to TRBJ2-5, with TRBD2 matching over 7 bases. The CDR3 length is 16 residues. V shed 0 bases, J shed 2 bases, and the junction held 7 bases outside the gene matches. The germline V gene encodes CDR1 SGHRS and CDR2 YFSETQ. CDR3: CASSLGASGQQETQYF. The CDR3 nucleotides are TGCGCCAGCAGCTTGGGGGCTAGCGGACAACAAGAGACCCAGTACTTC. Variable domain in full (rest from reference TRBV5-1 and TRBJ2-5): KAGVTQTPRYLIKTRGQQVTLSCSPISGHRSVSWYQQTPGQGLQFLFEYFSETQRNKGNFPGRFSGRQFSNSRSEMNVSTLELGDSALYLCASSLGASGQQETQYFGPGTRLLVL.

The CDR3, as DNA: TGTGCCAGCCGACCGCTGCTATCCTACAATGAGCAGTTCTTC. It translates to CASRPLLSYNEQFF. The rearrangement uses TRBV7-8 and TRBJ2-1, with no clear D. Per germline, CDR1 SGHVS and CDR2 FQNEAQ. The CDR3 totals 14 residues. The V and J ends lost 8 bases and 1 base respectively, with 12 bases between them.

J is TRBJ2-3 and V is TRBV11-2; D unclear. The CDR3 runs 14 residues. CDR1 is SGHAT, CDR2 FQNNGV, per germline. Trimming stripped 6 bases from V and 1 base from J, with 11 bases between. The CDR3 nucleotides read TGTGCCAGCAGTTATCCGATCGGCACAGATACGCAGTATTTT. It codes for CASSYPIGTDTQYF.

V usage is TRBV5-4 and J usage is TRBJ2-7; the D gene could be TRBD1 or TRBD2 (5 bases each). The germline V gene has CDR1 SGHNT and CDR2 YYREEE (reference sequence). The length of the CDR3 is 15 residues. Trimming cost V 0 bases and J 6 bases, with 16 bases left between them. The CDR3 DNA reads as TGTGCCAGCAGCTTGGGGGGCTGGGGGAGTGGCGAGCAGTACTTC. Amino acids: CASSLGGWGSGEQYF.

The chain links TRBV4-3 to TRBJ1-5, with 12 bases matching TRBD1. The CDR3 runs to 15 residues. Per the germline V gene, CDR1 is LGHNA and CDR2 is YSLEER. With V trimmed by 4 bases and J by 6 bases, 4 bases remained unmatched. CDR3 in amino acids: CASSPRDRGLQPQHF. CDR3 in DNA: TGCGCCAGCAGCCCGCGGGACAGGGGGCTTCAGCCCCAGCATTTT.

The CDR3 nucleotides are TGTGCCATCAATTTCTCACCTAACTATGGCTACACCTTC. Its translation is CAINFSPNYGYTF. The V call is TRBV10-3, the J call TRBJ1-2; D remains ambiguous. Deletions cut 7 bases from V and 0 bases from J, with 9 bases between. This CDR3 has 13 amino acids. From germline, CDR1 is ENHRY and CDR2 SYGVKD.

V is TRBV5-4 and J is TRBJ2-1; D possibly corresponds to TRBD2 (5 bases). This CDR3 region has 14 residues. The germline gives CDR1 SGHNT, CDR2 YYREEE (reference sequence). The germline V and J ends were trimmed by 4 bases and 8 bases, with 16 bases remaining between them. DNA of the CDR3: TGTGCCAGCAGCCCCCGAGGCAGCGGCGATGAGCAGTTCTTC. Its protein is CASSPRGSGDEQFF.

The CDR3 reads CASSELRGGLGTQYF. In nucleotides, the CDR3 is TGTGCCAGCAGTGAACTGCGGGGGGGCCTCGGGACCCAGTACTTC. The chain combines TRBV2 with TRBJ2-5, with 9 nucleotides matching TRBD2. The CDR3 consists of 15 residues. The ends lost 2 bases at V and 7 bases at J; junction bases unmatched: 8. CDR1 SNHLY and CDR2 FYNNEI come from the germline V gene.

This clone appeared a single time. V and J are TRBV27 and TRBJ1-5, with a weak D call TRBD1 (6 bases). The germline CDR1 and CDR2 sequences are MNHEY and SMNVEV (reference sequence). V was trimmed by 5 bases and J by 4 bases, leaving 15 bases between them. The CDR3 extends over 15 amino acids. DNA of the CDR3: TGTGCCAGCAGTCTTTCGGGGGCGCGTAATCAGCCCCAGCATTTT. Translation: CASSLSGARNQPQHF.

V gene TRBV6-1 combines with J gene TRBJ2-7; TRBD2 matches at 7 bases. Looked up from germline, CDR1 is MNHNS and CDR2 is SASEGT. CDR3 length: 14 amino acids. The V segment lost 2 bases and the J segment 11 bases; nucleotides outside the gene matches: 12. For the CDR3, the DNA is TGTGCCAGCAGTGAATCCCTTCTGGGCAGCGGGAAGTACTTC. This gives the protein CASSESLLGSGKYF.

J is TRBJ2-1 and V is TRBV5-4; D is undetermined. The CDR3 is 16 residues long. Between the trimmed V and J ends, which lost 0 bases and 4 bases, there was a span of 14 bases. Germline V gene lookup returns CDR1 SGHNT and CDR2 YYREEE (reference sequence). The DNA of the CDR3 is TGTGCCAGCAGCTTGGAGGCGACCAAATCTTACAATGAGCAGTTCTTC. Residues: CASSLEATKSYNEQFF.

The rearrangement uses TRBV5-5 and TRBJ1-2; D unclear. V gave up 6 bases and J gave up 8 bases, with 20 bases separating them. Looked up from germline, CDR1 is SGHKS and CDR2 is YYEKEE (reference sequence). This CDR3 is built from 14 residues. CDR3 sequence (DNA): TGTGCCAGCATCCCTGCCAACTTATTGGGGGGCTACACCTTC. It is translated as CASIPANLLGGYTF.

This clone was counted once. V usage is TRBV7-2 and J usage is TRBJ1-2; 7 positions match TRBD1. J gave up 4 bases and V 3 bases, and 2 bases lay outside the gene matches. The germline CDR1 and CDR2 sequences are SGHTA and FQGNSA. The CDR3 runs to 13 residues. This chain's CDR3 is CASSFRQGYGYTF. CDR3 DNA: TGTGCCAGCAGCTTTAGACAGGGCTATGGCTACACCTTC. Looking up the rest from reference TRBV7-2 and TRBJ1-2 gives the full variable domain: GAGVSQSPSNKVTEKGKDVELRCDPISGHTALYWYRQSLGQGLEFLIYFQGNSAPDKSGLPSDRFSAERTGGSVSTLTIQRTQQEDSAVYLCASSFRQGYGYTFGSGTRLTVV.

The rearrangement uses TRBV6-1 and TRBJ1-2; D may be TRBD1 (6 bases). Trimming took 2 bases from V and 4 from J, leaving 11 bases between them. The CDR3 is made up of 14 amino acids. Germline V lookup: CDR1 MNHNS, CDR2 SASEGT. The CDR3 loop is CASSETGRSYGYTF. In DNA form, the CDR3 reads TGTGCCAGCAGTGAAACAGGGAGGAGCTATGGCTACACCTTC.

On this clone: Other nucleotide sequences in the sample specify the same CDR3. The rearrangement joins TRBV11-2 to TRBJ2-1, with 7 positions matching TRBD2. The V segment lost 2 bases and the J segment 2 bases; nucleotides outside the gene matches: 9. CDR1 and CDR2 from the germline V gene are SGHAT and FQNNGV. This CDR3 contains 17 residues. The CDR3 sequence: CASSLYRGRGTYNEQFF. CDR3 DNA sequence: TGTGCCAGCAGCTTATACCGCGGGAGAGGGACCTACAATGAGCAGTTCTTC.

The J gene is TRBJ1-6, the V gene TRBV19; D is perhaps TRBD1 (6 bases). Germline CDR1 and CDR2: LNHDA and SQIVND (reference sequence). V was clipped by 1 base and J by 7 bases, with 14 bases between them. CDR3 length: 16 residues. CDR3 sequence reads: CASSIAAGQTNSPLHF. The CDR3 DNA sequence: TGTGCCAGTAGTATAGCCGCAGGACAGACAAATTCACCCCTCCACTTT.

The rearrangement uses TRBV30 and TRBJ2-7; TRBD1 aligns across 8 bases. Germline V CDR1 and CDR2: GTSNPN, SVGIG (reference sequence). J lost 6 bases, V lost 5 bases, and 6 bases had no gene match. The CDR3 runs to 12 residues. Written as DNA, the CDR3 is TGTGCCTGGTTGGGACAGGCCGGCGAGCAGTACTTC. Protein product: CAWLGQAGEQYF.

The J gene is TRBJ2-7, the V gene TRBV18; TRBD2 agrees at 7 bases. The CDR3 sequence is 13 residues long. CDR1 and CDR2 from the germline V gene are KGHSH and LQKENI. V lost 1 base and J lost 4; bases outside the gene matches: 1. The CDR3 loop reads CASSPRGGYEQYF. In DNA form, the CDR3 reads TGTGCCAGCTCACCACGCGGGGGATACGAGCAGTACTTC.

J is TRBJ2-2 and V is TRBV7-2, with 7 bases fitting TRBD2. CDR3 length equals 16 residues. J was trimmed by 4 bases and V by 1 base; bases with no gene match: 6. Germline assignment: CDR1 SGHTA and CDR2 FQGNSA. The CDR3 nucleotides read TGTGCCAGCAGCTTAGTAGGCGGGAGTGCCACCGGGGAGCTGTTTTTT. Translated: CASSLVGGSATGELFF.

This clone appeared a single time. The chain recombines TRBV7-6 with TRBJ1-1; 7 nucleotides line up with TRBD1. CDR1 and CDR2 (germline): SGHVS, FNYEAQ. Trimming at V came to 5 bases and at J to 5 bases, leaving 11 bases not matched to a gene. The CDR3 has 15 amino acids. For the CDR3, the DNA is TGTGCCAGCAGCCCGTTGACAGGGAAGGGGACTGAAGCTTTCTTT. The encoded protein is CASSPLTGKGTEAFF.

The V and J genes are TRBV5-5 and TRBJ2-3; 14 positions agree with TRBD2. The V segment lost 4 bases and the J segment 5 bases; nucleotides outside the gene matches: 0. CDR1 and CDR2 (germline): SGHKS, YYEKEE (reference sequence). CDR3 length equals 14 residues. CDR3 sequence (DNA): TGTGCCAGCAGCGGGACTAGCGGGAGAGATACGCAGTATTTT. Its protein is CASSGTSGRDTQYF.

The chain combines TRBV29-1 with TRBJ2-1, with D uncertain. Germline CDR1 and CDR2: SQVTM and ANQGSEA. The CDR3 length is 16 residues. Trimming removed 0 bases from V and 6 bases from J, with 18 bases in between. The CDR3 nucleotides are TGCAGCGTTGAAGACGGTTCGGCTACCGCCCCCAATGAGCAGTTCTTC. Its translation is CSVEDGSATAPNEQFF.